The 6 T cell receptor beta chains below were found in one sample sequenced in a study of long-term antiretroviral therapy in people with HIV. Version v3.0 of the immunoSEQ assay was performed at survey level. Sequencing used immunoSEQ multiplex PCR; TCRdb keeps in-frame clones, though not all of them. The data contain 25,000 to 35,000 clones, around 97% of them singletons. The material sequenced was unsorted PBMCs, taken 6.9 years after starting antiretroviral therapy. These receptors were taken from a man aged 25 to 40 with HIV.

The V gene is TRBV11-2, the J gene TRBJ2-5, with D perhaps assigned TRBD1 or TRBD2 (5 bases each). V was shortened by 6 bases and J by 1 base, with 9 bases between the two germline ends. The V gene's germline CDR1 is SGHAT and CDR2 FQNNGV. The CDR3 spans 13 residues. CDR3 in amino acids: CASSKGTQETQYF. In DNA form, the CDR3 reads TGTGCCAGCAGTAAGGGGACCCAAGAGACCCAGTACTTC.

The chain is built from TRBV5-1 and TRBJ2-3, with D hard to call. CDR3 length: 15 amino acids. V lost 1 base to trimming and J lost 0 bases, with 9 bases between them. Germline V gives CDR1 SGHRS, CDR2 YFSETQ. The CDR3 DNA reads TGCGCCAGCAGCTTGTGGTCCCGGAGCACAGATACGCAGTATTTT. This translates into CASSLWSRSTDTQYF.

The chain combines TRBV27 with TRBJ1-2; TRBD1 matches 10 bases. The junction had 8 bases not matched to a gene; V was cut back by 0 bases and J by 7 bases. The CDR3 spans 16 residues. Germline CDR1 and CDR2: MNHEY and SMNVEV (reference sequence). The CDR3 is CASSLSLLRDRGGYTF. As DNA, the CDR3 is TGTGCCAGCAGTTTATCGTTGTTGCGGGACAGGGGTGGCTACACCTTC.

In nucleotides, the CDR3 is TGTGCCAGCAGTAAGGACGGAAACACTGAAGCTTTCTTT. Protein sequence: CASSKDGNTEAFF. The chain joins TRBV6-6 to TRBJ1-1; D not certain. V gave up 5 bases and J gave up 2 bases, with 9 bases separating them. This CDR3 is built from 13 residues. CDR1 and CDR2 (germline): MNHNY, SVGAGI (reference sequence).

V gene TRBV6-5 combines with J gene TRBJ2-7; TRBD2 aligns across 7 bases. The CDR3 contains 14 residues. V trimming: 7 bases; J trimming: 2 bases; junction bases outside the gene matches: 8. From germline, CDR1 is MNHEY and CDR2 SVGAGI. The CDR3 loop reads CASKLAKLTYEQYF. The CDR3, as DNA: TGTGCCAGCAAACTAGCGAAACTTACCTACGAGCAGTACTTC.

This chain joins TRBV18 and TRBJ1-6; 7 nucleotides match TRBD1. The CDR3 has 13 amino acids. Trimming removed 4 bases from V and 9 bases from J; junction bases left unmatched: 3. CDR1 KGHSH and CDR2 LQKENI come from the germline V gene. DNA for the CDR3: TGTGCCAGCTCACAGACAGGGACTTCACCCCTCCACTTT. It translates to CASSQTGTSPLHF.